The text below deals with one T cell receptor beta chain. V was pared by 0 bases and J by 2 bases, with 7 bases between. CDR1 and CDR2 from the germline V gene are LNHDA and SQIVND (reference sequence). This CDR3 comprises 14 residues. The entry originates in a study of cytomegalovirus exposure and HLA in healthy donors. PCR used 60 Vbeta primers and 13 Jbeta primers. This table comes from immunoSEQ multiplex PCR, and its TCRdb copy is limited to in-frame clones, with some not included. The sample carries under 150,000 clones, around 81% recorded once. This sequence joins TRBV19 and TRBJ1-2; no definite D call. The sample consisted of PBMCs. The TCR comes from a man aged 45-65 years in good health and CMV-seronegative. Here the CDR3 reads CASSIETPNYGYTF. CDR3 coding DNA: TGTGCCAGTAGTATAGAGACACCAAACTATGGCTACACCTTC.